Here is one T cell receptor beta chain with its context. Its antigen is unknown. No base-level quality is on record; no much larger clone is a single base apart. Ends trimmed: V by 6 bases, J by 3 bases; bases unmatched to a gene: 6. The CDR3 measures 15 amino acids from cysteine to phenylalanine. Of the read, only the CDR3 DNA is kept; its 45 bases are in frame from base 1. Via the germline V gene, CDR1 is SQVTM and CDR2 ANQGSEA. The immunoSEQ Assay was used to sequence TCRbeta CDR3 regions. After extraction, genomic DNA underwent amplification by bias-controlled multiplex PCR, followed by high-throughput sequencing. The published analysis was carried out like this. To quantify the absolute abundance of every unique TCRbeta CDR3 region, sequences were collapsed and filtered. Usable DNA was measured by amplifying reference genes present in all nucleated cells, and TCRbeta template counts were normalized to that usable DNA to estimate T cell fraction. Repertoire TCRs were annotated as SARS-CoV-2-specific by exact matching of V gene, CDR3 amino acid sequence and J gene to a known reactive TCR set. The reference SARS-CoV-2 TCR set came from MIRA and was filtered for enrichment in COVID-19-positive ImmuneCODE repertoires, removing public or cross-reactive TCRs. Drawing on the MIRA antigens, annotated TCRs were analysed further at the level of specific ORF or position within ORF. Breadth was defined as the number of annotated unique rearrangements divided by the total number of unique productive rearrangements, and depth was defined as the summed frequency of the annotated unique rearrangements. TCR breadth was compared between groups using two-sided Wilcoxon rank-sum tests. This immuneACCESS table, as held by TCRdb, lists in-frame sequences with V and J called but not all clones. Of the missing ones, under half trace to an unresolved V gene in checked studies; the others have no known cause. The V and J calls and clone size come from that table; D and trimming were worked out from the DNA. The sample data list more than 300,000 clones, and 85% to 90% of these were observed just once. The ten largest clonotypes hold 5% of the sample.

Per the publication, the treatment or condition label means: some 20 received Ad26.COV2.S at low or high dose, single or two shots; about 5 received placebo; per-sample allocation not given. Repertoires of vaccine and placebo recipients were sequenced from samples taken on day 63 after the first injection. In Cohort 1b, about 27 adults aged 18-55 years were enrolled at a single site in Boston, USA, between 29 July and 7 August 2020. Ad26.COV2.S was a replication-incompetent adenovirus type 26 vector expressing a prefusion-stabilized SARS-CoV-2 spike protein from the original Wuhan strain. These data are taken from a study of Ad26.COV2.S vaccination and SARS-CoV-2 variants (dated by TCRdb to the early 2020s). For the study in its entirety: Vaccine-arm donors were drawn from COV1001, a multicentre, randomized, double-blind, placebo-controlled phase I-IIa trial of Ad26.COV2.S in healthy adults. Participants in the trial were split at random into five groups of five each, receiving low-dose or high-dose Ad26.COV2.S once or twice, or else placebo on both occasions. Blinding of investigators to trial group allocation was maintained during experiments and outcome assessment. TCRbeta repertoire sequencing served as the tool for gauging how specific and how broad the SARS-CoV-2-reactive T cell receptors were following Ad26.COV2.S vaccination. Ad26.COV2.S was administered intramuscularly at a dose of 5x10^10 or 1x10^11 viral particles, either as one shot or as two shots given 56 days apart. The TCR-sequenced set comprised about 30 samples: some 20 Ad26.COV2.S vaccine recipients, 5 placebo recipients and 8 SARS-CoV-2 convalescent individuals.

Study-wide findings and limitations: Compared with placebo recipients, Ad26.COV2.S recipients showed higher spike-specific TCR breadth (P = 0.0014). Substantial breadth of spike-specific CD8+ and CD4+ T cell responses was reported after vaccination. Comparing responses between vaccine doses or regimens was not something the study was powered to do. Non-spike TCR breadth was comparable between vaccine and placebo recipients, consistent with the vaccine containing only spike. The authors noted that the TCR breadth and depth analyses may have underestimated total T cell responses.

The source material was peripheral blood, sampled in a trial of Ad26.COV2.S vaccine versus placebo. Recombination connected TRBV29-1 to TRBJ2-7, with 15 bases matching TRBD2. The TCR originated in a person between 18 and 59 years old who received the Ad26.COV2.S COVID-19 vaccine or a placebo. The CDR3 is CSVLGLAGGRYEQYF. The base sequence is TGCAGCGTCTTGGGACTAGCGGGAGGTCGCTACGAGCAGTACTTC.